The 5 T cell receptor beta chains listed next were all sequenced from one sample in a study of CD8 T cells in ankylosing spondylitis. Each CDR3 protein is one row after TCRdb ran MiXCR on the 5' RACE reads. This sample has 300,000 to 400,000 distinct CDR3 sequences; roughly 22% occur once, and the top ten carry 13%. Sequenced: blood, either unsorted or a sorted T cell fraction (not recorded which). Receptors originate from a male donor with ankylosing spondylitis or in good health (not recorded which).

This clonotype was recorded a few times. The chain has TRBV6-4 and TRBJ2-1; 11 bases map to TRBD2. The V segment lost 6 bases and the J segment 7 bases; nucleotides outside the gene matches: 8. Germline V lookup: CDR1 MRHNA, CDR2 SNTAGT. This CDR3 is built from 15 residues. CDR3 sequence: CASRPLAGDGNEQFF. The CDR3 DNA reads as TGTGCCAGCAGACCACTAGCGGGAGATGGGAATGAGCAGTTCTTC.

This clonotype has just a few counts. This rearrangement joins TRBV12-3 or TRBV12-4 to TRBJ1-6; the D gene is possibly TRBD1 (6 bases). Trimming took 6 bases from V and 6 from J, leaving 9 bases between them. CDR3 size: 13 residues. This chain's CDR3 is CASRGAANSPLHF. CDR3 bases: TGTGCCAGCAGGGGGGCCGCTAATTCACCCCTCCACTTT.

This clonotype showed up just a few times. The V gene is TRBV7-9, the J gene TRBJ1-2; D may be TRBD1 (6 bases). This CDR3 contains 16 residues. The ends were cut back, 5 bases at V and 5 bases at J, with 21 bases in the middle. Germline V gene sequence: CDR1 SEHNR, CDR2 FQNEAQ (reference sequence). The CDR3 is CASSPVVRGGIYGYTF. The CDR3 DNA is TGTGCCAGCAGCCCCGTCGTCCGAGGGGGGATTTATGGCTACACCTTC.

In its sample, this clonotype was seen a few times. The gene calls are TRBV20-1 and TRBJ2-1; D is possibly TRBD1 or TRBD2 (5 bases each). There are 16 residues in the CDR3. Trimming stripped 3 bases from V and 8 bases from J, with 23 bases between. The germline gives CDR1 DFQATT, CDR2 SNEGSKA (reference sequence). CDR3 nucleotides: TGCAGTGCTAGGGTACTGGGGGACCCTTTGCTATATGAGCAGTTCTTC. Its translation is CSARVLGDPLLYEQFF.

This clonotype has a handful of counts. This chain joins TRBV12-3 or TRBV12-4 and TRBJ2-1, with 7 positions matching TRBD2. V shed 10 bases, J shed 5 bases, and the junction held 14 bases outside the gene matches. The CDR3 totals 15 residues. CDR3 protein: CATSLGGGAHNEQFF. CDR3 DNA sequence: TGTGCCACCAGCCTAGGCGGGGGTGCCCACAATGAGCAGTTCTTC.